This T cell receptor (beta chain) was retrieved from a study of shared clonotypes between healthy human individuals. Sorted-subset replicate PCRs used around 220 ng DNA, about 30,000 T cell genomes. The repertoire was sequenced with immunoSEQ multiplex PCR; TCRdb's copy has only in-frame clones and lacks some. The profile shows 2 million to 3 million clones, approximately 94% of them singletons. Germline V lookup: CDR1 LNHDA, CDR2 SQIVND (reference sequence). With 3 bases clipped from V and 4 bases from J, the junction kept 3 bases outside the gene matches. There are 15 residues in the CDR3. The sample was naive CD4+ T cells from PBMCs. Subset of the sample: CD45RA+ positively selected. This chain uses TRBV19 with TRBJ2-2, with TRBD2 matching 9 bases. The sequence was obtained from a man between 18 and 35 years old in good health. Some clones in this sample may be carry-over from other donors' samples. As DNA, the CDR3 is TGTGCCAGTAGTATCCTAGCGGGGTTCACCGGGGAGCTGTTTTTT. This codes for CASSILAGFTGELFF.